This is a list of T cell receptor beta chains from one sample in a study of neurological immune-mediated disorders. TCRdb reanalysed the 5' RACE reads using MiXCR and keeps one entry per CDR3 protein. The sample lists tens of thousands of distinct CDR3 sequences, roughly 4.3% occurring once. Material for sequencing was PBMCs. The receptors were sampled from a man in his thirties or forties with multiple sclerosis. Both conserved end residues are part of each CDR3. D genes are given only for firm matches. A clone size is listed for some rows: how often the clone was seen (once, few, many), or a class if it is expanded.

J | D | V | size | CDR3 | DNA
TRBJ1-5 | . | TRBV5-1 | many | CASSLAPQGSGQPQHF | TGCGCCAGCAGCTTGGCCCCACAGGGTTCAGGGCAGCCCCAGCATTTT
TRBJ1-1 | TRBD1 | TRBV5-1 | . | CASSRTGESNTEAFF | TGCGCCAGCAGCAGGACAGGGGAGTCGAACACTGAAGCTTTCTTT
TRBJ1-5 | . | TRBV6-5 | many | CASSYAKERPQHF | TGTGCCAGCAGTTACGCCAAGGAGCGGCCCCAGCATTTT
TRBJ1-1 | . | TRBV3-1 | many | CASSRLTEMNTEAFF | TGTGCCAGCAGCCGGTTGACAGAGATGAACACTGAAGCTTTCTTT
TRBJ2-7 | TRBD1 | TRBV6-1 | many | CASSEEGTGYEQYF | TGTGCCAGCAGTGAAGAGGGGACAGGCTACGAGCAGTACTTC
TRBJ2-1 | . | TRBV5-6 | . | CASSPMGDTAYNEQFF | TGTGCCAGCAGCCCCATGGGGGACACAGCCTACAATGAGCAGTTCTTC
TRBJ2-3 | . | TRBV7-3 | many | CASSLVVGGTDTQYF | TGTGCCAGCAGCTTGGTGGTGGGAGGCACAGATACGCAGTATTTT
TRBJ1-3 | . | TRBV19 | many | CASAAPGFSGNTIYF | TGTGCCAGCGCCGCCCCAGGATTCTCTGGAAACACCATATATTTT
TRBJ1-2 | . | TRBV25-1 | many | CASSESVGGRGYTF | TGTGCCAGCAGTGAATCAGTAGGGGGGCGTGGCTACACCTTC
TRBJ1-2 | . | TRBV15 | many | CATSRDRGAYYGYTF | TGTGCCACCAGCAGAGATCGGGGGGCCTACTATGGCTACACCTTC
TRBJ2-1 | . | TRBV10-3 | once | CTTSDLNEQFF | TGTACCACCTCCGACCTGAATGAGCAGTTCTTC
TRBJ2-3 | . | TRBV4-1 | many | CASSQESGADTQYF | TGCGCCAGCAGCCAAGAGTCCGGCGCAGATACGCAGTATTTT
TRBJ2-7 | . | TRBV21-1 | many | CASSVGTSGGAVQYEQYF | TGTGCCAGCAGCGTGGGGACTAGCGGGGGGGCCGTGCAATACGAGCAGTACTTC
TRBJ1-1 | . | TRBV7-9 | many | CASSFSGAMNTEAFF | TGTGCCAGCAGCTTCTCGGGAGCCATGAACACTGAAGCTTTCTTT
TRBJ1-3 | . | TRBV10-3 | many | CAISAMDVSGNTIYF | TGTGCCATCAGTGCTATGGATGTCTCTGGAAACACCATATATTTT
TRBJ2-2 | . | TRBV5-6 | many | CASMVGVAGELFF | TGTGCCAGCATGGTCGGGGTGGCCGGGGAGCTGTTTTTT
TRBJ2-2 | TRBD2 | TRBV7-9 | many | CATRPGTSGNTGELFF | TGTGCCACCCGACCCGGGACTAGCGGTAACACCGGGGAGCTGTTTTTT
TRBJ2-7 | . | TRBV18 | many | CASSPRGREGGEQYF | TGTGCCAGCTCACCGCGCGGGCGGGAAGGGGGCGAGCAGTACTTC
TRBJ1-5 | . | TRBV24-1 | . | CATSGTTSNQPQHF | TGTGCCACCAGCGGGACAACTAGCAATCAGCCCCAGCATTTT
TRBJ1-5 | . | TRBV9 | few | CASSVDGDYHQPQNF | TGTGCCAGCAGCGTAGATGGGGATTATCATCAGCCCCAGAATTTT
TRBJ1-1 | . | TRBV5-1 | few | CASSLVDRLNTEAFF | TGCGCCAGCAGCTTGGTGGACAGACTGAACACTGAAGCTTTCTTT
TRBJ2-6 | TRBD1 | TRBV3-1 | many | CASSPTGTGANVLTF | TGTGCCAGCAGCCCGACAGGGACTGGGGCCAACGTCCTGACTTTC
TRBJ2-3 | TRBD2 | TRBV9 | many | CASSVGGGATDTQYF | TGTGCCAGCAGCGTGGGCGGGGGGGCCACAGATACGCAGTATTTT
TRBJ2-5 | . | TRBV5-1 | many | CASSLGRGGEETQYF | TGCGCCAGCAGCTTGGGCAGGGGAGGTGAAGAGACCCAGTACTTC
TRBJ2-1 | . | TRBV20-1 | many | CSARWYNEQFF | TGCAGTGCTAGATGGTACAATGAGCAGTTCTTC
TRBJ1-1 | . | TRBV20-1 | many | CSANPGGRMTEAFF | TGCAGTGCAAACCCGGGGGGGAGAATGACTGAAGCTTTCTTT
TRBJ1-1 | TRBD1 | TRBV7-8 | many | CASSSYRGTEAFF | TGTGCCAGCAGCTCGTACAGGGGTACTGAAGCTTTCTTT
TRBJ2-7 | TRBD2 | TRBV20-1 | many | CSAQLPGLANEQYF | TGCAGTGCTCAATTACCGGGACTAGCGAACGAGCAGTACTTC
TRBJ1-5 | . | TRBV12-3/TRBV12-4 | many | CASSLGAEYQPQHF | TGTGCCAGCAGTTTAGGAGCCGAATATCAGCCCCAGCATTTT
TRBJ1-1 | . | TRBV7-9 | many | CASSLKRWQADTEAFF | TGTGCCAGCAGCTTAAAGCGATGGCAAGCGGACACTGAAGCTTTCTTT
TRBJ2-5 | TRBD1 | TRBV9 | many | CASSPGDRANLQETQYF | TGTGCCAGCAGCCCCGGGGACAGGGCGAATTTACAAGAGACCCAGTACTTC
TRBJ2-7 | TRBD1 | TRBV10-2 | many | CASRPGGTYEQYF | TGCGCCAGCAGACCAGGGGGCACCTACGAGCAGTACTTC
TRBJ1-1 | . | TRBV20-1 | . | CSARPIPGTTYTEAFF | TGCAGTGCTAGACCAATTCCCGGGACAACTTACACTGAAGCTTTCTTT
TRBJ2-7 | . | TRBV5-1 | . | CASSGTSYEQYF | TGCGCCAGCAGTGGCACGTCCTACGAGCAGTACTTC
TRBJ2-2 | TRBD2 | TRBV7-9 | many | CASSLVGGYKPGLASTGELFF | TGTGCCAGCAGCTTAGTTGGAGGTTATAAACCGGGACTAGCTTCCACCGGGGAGCTGTTTTTT